These 22 T cell receptor beta chains share one sample of origin, sequenced in a study of blood T cells in healthy people across ages. Through a sample-barcoded 5' primer and a J-beta primer mix, a second PCR was run for roughly 6 to 11 cycles. MiXCR, run by TCRdb on the 5' RACE reads, gives a single entry per CDR3 protein. The sample lists fewer than 650,000 distinct CDR3 sequences, roughly a quarter occurring once. These same data were also listed under a study on T cells of mothers and their children.

Sequencing was carried out using blood. Receptors originate from a boy aged 2 to 10 in good health.

This clonotype showed up just a few times. The chain employs TRBV12-3 or TRBV12-4 and TRBJ2-5; TRBD2 is a possible D gene (6 bases). This CDR3 has 14 amino acids. Trimming removed 6 bases from V and 5 bases from J, with 16 bases in between. The CDR3: CASRRLGGGETQYF. The CDR3 DNA is TGTGCCAGCAGAAGACTAGGAGGAGGGGAGACCCAGTACTTC.

Comment on this clonotype: At one of its ends the junction is not consistent with the germline gene, which may arise from a read error. CDR3 in DNA: TGCGCCAGCAGCCAAGGGCGGAGAGCTTCCTTT. Residues: CASSQGRRASF. This chain joins TRBV4-1 and TRBJ1-1; D call uncertain. The V gene's germline CDR1 is MGHRA and CDR2 YSYEKL. The CDR3 length is 11 residues.

This chain links TRBV12-3 or TRBV12-4 with TRBJ2-5, with TRBD2 matching over 13 bases. The ends lost 5 bases at V and 5 bases at J; junction bases unmatched: 8. This CDR3 spans 16 amino acids. Written as DNA, the CDR3 is TGTGCCAGCAGTGGCAGGACTAGCGGGGGCGGGGAGACCCAGTACTTC. This sequence encodes CASSGRTSGGGETQYF.

This clonotype has more than one count but fewer than ten. The CDR3 DNA reads TGCAGCGTTGAAGGCGTGACTAGCGGCCCTCCACATCCGAGCTCCTACAATGAGCAGTTCTTC. It translates to CSVEGVTSGPPHPSSYNEQFF. The chain links TRBV29-1 to TRBJ2-1, with 9 bases lining up with TRBD2. The V and J ends lost 1 base and 0 bases, in that order; junction bases with no gene match: 19. The CDR3 totals 21 residues. From germline, CDR1 is SQVTM and CDR2 ANQGSEA.

This clonotype occurred a few times. The V and J genes are TRBV10-3 and TRBJ1-2; TRBD1 agrees at 7 bases. The CDR3 length is 13 residues. J lost 8 bases, V lost 7 bases, and 10 bases had no gene match. Germline-derived CDR1 and CDR2 are ENHRY and SYGVKD. CDR3 amino acids: CAITPDRAAGYTF. DNA of the CDR3: TGTGCCATCACCCCCGACAGGGCAGCGGGCTACACCTTC.

In its sample, this clonotype was seen a few times. As DNA, the CDR3 is TGTGCCAGCAGACTAAGCCCCCAGCAGTTCTTC. It translates to CASRLSPQQFF. The V and J genes are TRBV2 and TRBJ2-5; no clear D. Matching the DNA end better, TRBJ2-1 makes the J call doubtful. The CDR3 consists of 11 residues. From germline, CDR1 is SNHLY and CDR2 FYNNEI.

This clonotype was counted between two and nine times. This chain joins TRBV27 and TRBJ2-5; TRBD1 agrees at 7 bases. The J call may be in error: the DNA end matches TRBJ2-7 better. CDR1 is MNHEY, CDR2 SMNVEV, per germline (reference sequence). This CDR3 is 14 amino acids long. The CDR3 nucleotides are TGTGCCAGCAGTTTAGGGGCAGGGGGTTACGAGCAGTACTTC. Translating it yields CASSLGAGGYEQYF.

This clonotype has more than one count but fewer than ten. V and J are TRBV27 and TRBJ1-4; D uncertain. The CDR3 runs 13 residues. The V and J ends lost 6 bases and 7 bases respectively, with 12 bases between them. Germline loops: CDR1 MNHEY, CDR2 SMNVEV (reference sequence). The CDR3 sequence: CASRREGSEKLFF. CDR3 coding DNA: TGTGCCAGCAGGAGGGAAGGGAGTGAAAAACTGTTTTTT. The variable domain in full, completed from reference TRBV27 and TRBJ1-4, reads EAQVTQNPRYLITVTGKKLTVTCSQNMNHEYMSWYRQDPGLGLRQIYYSMNVEVTDKGDVPEGYKVSRKEKRNFPLILESPSPNQTSLYFCASRREGSEKLFFGSGTQLSVL.

A few counts support this clonotype. The chain has TRBV3-1 and TRBJ2-5; 12 nucleotides agree with TRBD2. The assigned J gene may be wrong: the sequence end matches TRBJ2-7 better. The germline gives CDR1 LGHDT, CDR2 YNNKEL (reference sequence). CDR3 size: 15 residues. The CDR3 sequence is CASSLKGLAGYEQYF. The CDR3 coding sequence is TGTGCCAGCAGCCTTAAGGGACTAGCGGGCTACGAGCAGTACTTC.

This clonotype was detected only a few times. J is TRBJ1-2 and V is TRBV6-2 or TRBV6-3, with D unresolved. CDR3 size: 15 residues. CDR1 MNHEY and CDR2 SVGEGT come from the germline V gene. Trimming left V 7 bases short and J 5 bases short, with 20 bases between. The CDR3 sequence is CASTQRTRGGYGYTF. The DNA for the CDR3 is TGTGCCAGCACCCAAAGGACTCGAGGCGGGTATGGCTACACCTTC.

The V gene is TRBV25-1, the J gene TRBJ1-2; 11 bases map to TRBD1. The CDR3 sequence is 15 residues long. Germline CDR1 is MGHDK and CDR2 is SYGVNS. Losses at the gene ends were 4 bases for V and 6 bases for J; bases not matched to a gene: 7. The CDR3 here is CASSADRGRSDGYTF. The CDR3 DNA follows: TGTGCCAGCAGTGCGGACAGGGGGCGCTCAGATGGCTACACCTTC.

This sequence joins TRBV20-1 and TRBJ2-1; 10 bases align to TRBD1. The better agreement between TRBJ2-7 and the DNA end casts doubt on the J call. Per germline, CDR1 DFQATT and CDR2 SNEGSKA (reference sequence). There are 15 residues in the CDR3. CDR3 amino acids: CSAAEPGTGAYEQYF. CDR3 bases: TGCAGTGCCGCCGAACCCGGGACAGGGGCCTACGAGCAGTACTTC.

The chain combines TRBV5-6 with TRBJ1-4, with D perhaps matching TRBD1 (6 bases). V lost 4 bases and J lost 8, with 12 bases in between. CDR1 and CDR2 (germline): SGHDT, YYEEEE. This CDR3 region has 13 residues. The CDR3 sequence is CASSPPDREKLFF. CDR3 bases: TGTGCCAGCAGCCCGCCGGACAGAGAAAAACTGTTTTTT.

This clonotype has only a few counts. This rearrangement joins TRBV11-2 to TRBJ1-2, with TRBD1 as a possible D gene (6 bases). Germline CDR1 SGHAT, CDR2 FQNNGV. V lost 0 bases and J 4 bases, leaving 15 bases between the germline ends. This CDR3 has 16 residues. CDR3 nucleotides: TGTGCCAGCAGCTTAGATTACAGGGAGGGGGTCTATGGCTACACCTTC. This translates into CASSLDYREGVYGYTF.

CDR3 coding DNA: TGTGCCTGGAGTCCCCTCTCAGATACGCAGTATTTT. This gives the protein CAWSPLSDTQYF. This sequence joins TRBV30 and TRBJ2-3; unclear D gene. The CDR3 totals 12 residues. The ends were cut back, 2 bases at V and 4 bases at J, with 7 bases in the middle. Germline values: CDR1 GTSNPN, CDR2 SVGIG (reference sequence).

The V call is TRBV5-1, the J call TRBJ2-6; a weak D match, TRBD1 (6 bases). Deletions cut 4 bases from V and 1 base from J, with 12 bases between. The V gene's germline CDR1 is SGHRS and CDR2 YFSETQ. The CDR3 totals 16 residues. CDR3 sequence: CASSMRGGSGANVLTF. The CDR3, as DNA: TGCGCCAGCAGCATGAGAGGGGGTTCTGGGGCCAACGTCCTGACTTTC. Together with reference TRBV5-1 and TRBJ2-6, the CDR3 gives the full variable domain: KAGVTQTPRYLIKTRGQQVTLSCSPISGHRSVSWYQQTPGQGLQFLFEYFSETQRNKGNFPGRFSGRQFSNSRSEMNVSTLELGDSALYLCASSMRGGSGANVLTFGAGSRLTVL.

This clonotype was seen more than once but under ten times. J is TRBJ2-3 and V is TRBV29-1; D may correspond to TRBD1 or TRBD2 (7 bases each). With 7 bases removed from V and 0 bases from J, the gap between germline ends came to 14 bases. The CDR3 is 14 residues long. The germline V gene encodes CDR1 SQVTM and CDR2 ANQGSEA. This CDR3 is CSATQGGSTDTQYF. In nucleotides, the CDR3 is TGCAGCGCTACCCAGGGGGGGAGCACAGATACGCAGTATTTT.

The chain combines TRBV2 with TRBJ2-3; D could derive from TRBD1 or TRBD2 (5 bases each). CDR3 length: 12 residues. Per germline, CDR1 SNHLY and CDR2 FYNNEI. Trimming cost V 6 bases and J 4 bases, with 8 bases left between them. Here the CDR3 DNA reads TGTGCCAGCAGACGGGGCCCAGATACGCAGTATTTT. It specifies CASRRGPDTQYF. The whole variable domain, filled in from reference TRBV2 and TRBJ2-3, reads EPEVTQTPSHQVTQMGQEVILRCVPISNHLYFYWYRQILGQKVEFLVSFYNNEISEKSEIFDDQFSVERPDGSNFTLKIRSTKLEDSAMYFCASRRGPDTQYFGPGTRLTVL.

This clonotype appeared a few times. The CDR3, as DNA: TGTGCCTGGAGCACCGGGACGGAAAATTCACCCCTCCACTTT. Its protein is CAWSTGTENSPLHF. V gene TRBV30 combines with J gene TRBJ1-6; perhaps TRBD1 as D (5 bases). Germline V lookup: CDR1 GTSNPN, CDR2 SVGIG (reference sequence). The CDR3 has 14 amino acids. With 3 bases removed from V and 7 bases from J, the gap between germline ends came to 13 bases.

The chain is built from TRBV24-1 and TRBJ2-7; D remains ambiguous. Germline-derived CDR1 and CDR2 are KGHDR and SFDVKD. This CDR3 is 14 amino acids long. V lost 2 bases and J lost 2, with 9 bases in between. The CDR3 reads CATSDSQPPYEQYF. The DNA for the CDR3 is TGTGCCACCAGTGATTCCCAGCCACCCTACGAGCAGTACTTC.

This clonotype was counted a few times. The chain has TRBV6-6 and TRBJ2-7; 7 positions agree with TRBD1. Germline V gene data show CDR1 as MNHNY and CDR2 as SVGAGI (reference sequence). Trimming took 6 bases from V and 3 from J; bases not matched to a gene: 8. This CDR3 region has 14 residues. The CDR3: CASRPPTGNYEQYF. CDR3 bases: TGTGCCAGCAGACCACCGACAGGGAACTACGAGCAGTACTTC.

In its sample, this clonotype was seen a few times. V and J are TRBV5-1 and TRBJ1-1; D gene uncertain. The CDR3 is 15 residues long. V was clipped by 0 bases and J by 3 bases, with 12 bases between them. Looked up from germline, CDR1 is SGHRS and CDR2 is YFSETQ. The CDR3 region is CASSLDYQPYTEAFF. CDR3 nucleotide sequence: TGCGCCAGCAGCTTGGATTATCAACCCTACACTGAAGCTTTCTTT.